This TCR beta chain was identified in a study of T cells in Graves' hyperthyroidism and ophthalmopathy. Hyperthyroidism was newly diagnosed in patients aged 18 to 65 (duration under 2 months). Every diagnosis used clinical symptoms, serum thyroxine and TRAb, thyroid ultrasound and orbital computed tomography. General study results and limits: In the blood, most expanded thyroid clonotypes above 0.001 appeared as well.

The source material, RNA transcripts, was used to amplify TCR beta CDR3 regions. HTBI primers were employed in a first-round RT-PCR of the TCR CDR3. One entry per CDR3 protein results from TCRdb running MiXCR on the multiplex PCR reads. The table has around 440,000 distinct CDR3 sequences, roughly 14% seen once. This clonotype was observed a single time. The antigen remains undetermined. Germline V lookup: CDR1 SEHNR, CDR2 FQNEAQ (reference sequence). The CDR3 runs 11 residues. Between the trimmed V and J ends, which lost 5 bases and 7 bases, there was a span of 9 bases. The J gene is TRBJ2-7, the V gene TRBV7-9; D might be TRBD1 (5 bases). The sequence derives from a woman younger than 30 with Graves' hyperthyroidism. Sequencing input: blood. The CDR3 nucleotides read TGTGCCAGCAGCAGACAGTTTGAGCAGTACTTC. This codes for CASSRQFEQYF.